The 31 T cell receptor beta chains below all came from one sample that was sequenced in a study of breast tumors, draining lymph nodes, adjacent tissues. The lymph nodes were axillary draining lymph nodes from breast cancer patients. TCRdb processed the multiplex PCR reads anew with MiXCR; each CDR3 protein has one entry. The data contain about 300,000 distinct CDR3 sequences, around 31% of them seen just once; the ten biggest clones take up 1.1%. Sequencing was done on a sample of axillary lymph node tissue. The receptors here all came from a female donor with breast cancer. Some clones in this sample may be carry-over from other donors' samples.

At least ten counts were recorded for this clonotype. V is TRBV9 and J is TRBJ2-5; 7 positions match TRBD1. The length of the CDR3 is 15 residues. V dropped 4 bases and J dropped 5; count of bases not matched to a gene: 11. Germline loops: CDR1 SGDLS, CDR2 YYNGEE. CDR3 in amino acids: CASSPSGRGLETQYF. CDR3 nucleotide sequence: TGTGCCAGCAGCCCGTCGGGTAGGGGGCTTGAGACCCAGTACTTC.

On this clonotype itself: A read error may be the cause here, since a much bigger clone is one base away. CDR3 region: CASSRQGRGSPPHF. CDR3 DNA sequence: TGTGCCAGCAGCAGACAGGGCCGGGGTTCACCCCCCCACTTT. The rearrangement links TRBV27 to TRBJ1-6, with 7 bases lining up with TRBD1. Germline V gene sequence: CDR1 MNHEY, CDR2 SMNVEV (reference sequence). This CDR3 spans 14 amino acids.

This clonotype was recorded many times. V gene TRBV2 combines with J gene TRBJ1-2; 9 nucleotides match TRBD1. From germline, CDR1 is SNHLY and CDR2 FYNNEI. The CDR3 covers 14 residues. The V segment lost 6 bases and the J segment 5 bases; nucleotides outside the gene matches: 7. The CDR3 loop is CASRQGATRYGYTF. In nucleotides, the CDR3 is TGTGCCAGCAGACAGGGGGCGACGAGGTATGGCTACACCTTC.

About this clonotype: No conserved phenylalanine or tryptophan is present at the end of the CDR3, so a read error is the likely explanation. The V call is TRBV29-1, the J call TRBJ1-2; D is unresolved. The CDR3 sequence is 11 residues long. Germline-derived CDR1 and CDR2 are SQVTM and ANQGSEA. Trimming removed 6 bases from V and 3 bases from J, with 8 bases in between. DNA of the CDR3: TGCAGCGTCTTGGAGGACTATGGCTACACCTCC. Protein product: CSVLEDYGYTS.

The chain is built from TRBV4-1 and TRBJ2-2; 7 bases agree with TRBD1. CDR3 length equals 16 residues. The V and J ends lost 1 base and 3 bases, in that order; junction bases with no gene match: 5. Germline V gene lookup returns CDR1 MGHRA and CDR2 YSYEKL. The DNA for the CDR3 is TGCGCCAGCAGCCAAGGGGACAGCAGGTACACCGGGGAGCTGTTTTTT. This encodes CASSQGDSRYTGELFF.

This clonotype was seen at least ten times. V gene TRBV6-5 combines with J gene TRBJ2-5, with 7 bases fitting TRBD1. Germline V lookup: CDR1 MNHEY, CDR2 SVGAGI. Losses at the gene ends were 6 bases for V and 4 bases for J; bases not matched to a gene: 11. The CDR3 has 15 amino acids. CDR3 nucleotides: TGTGCCAGCAGGCTTCGACAGGGAGTGAGAGAGACCCAGTACTTC. Translated: CASRLRQGVRETQYF.

This clonotype appeared a few times. The chain has TRBV27 and TRBJ1-2, with D possibly being TRBD1 (6 bases). Trimming removed 3 bases at V and 0 bases at J, with 14 bases between. CDR3 length: 16 residues. Germline assignment: CDR1 MNHEY and CDR2 SMNVEV (reference sequence). The CDR3 region has the DNA TGTGCCAGCAGTTTCGCATCCTCAGGGGCTAACTATGGCTACACCTTC. Residues: CASSFASSGANYGYTF.

This chain connects TRBV5-6 to TRBJ1-2, with D possibly being TRBD1 (6 bases). V was shortened by 1 base and J by 5 bases, with 15 bases between the two germline ends. Germline lookup yields CDR1 SGHDT and CDR2 YYEEEE. This CDR3 is 15 amino acids long. The CDR3 DNA is TGTGCCAGCAGCTTGAACAGGGCCGTTTCGTATGGCTACACCTTC. Protein sequence: CASSLNRAVSYGYTF.

Turning to this clonotype: Possible read error: a much larger clone is one base away. V usage is TRBV5-4 and J usage is TRBJ2-7; TRBD2 agrees at 7 bases. Germline CDR1 reads SGHNT; CDR2 reads YYREEE (reference sequence). This CDR3 contains 14 residues. With V trimmed by 5 bases and J by 6 bases, 11 bases remained unmatched. CDR3 DNA sequence: TGTGCCAGCAGGAACCCACTAGCGATCCTCGAGCAGTACTTC. Translating gives CASRNPLAILEQYF.

In this sample, this clonotype turned up many times. The V and J genes are TRBV11-1 and TRBJ2-3; a weak D match, TRBD2 (5 bases). The CDR3 is 17 amino acids. The germline V gene has CDR1 SGHAT and CDR2 FQDESV (reference sequence). V gave up 4 bases and J gave up 1 base, with 18 bases separating them. The CDR3 DNA reads TGTGCCAGCAGCTCTCTGCGGCGGGCTTCGGGCACAGATACGCAGTATTTT. It codes for CASSSLRRASGTDTQYF.

Remarks on this clonotype: At one end the junction does not follow the germline gene, possibly because of a read error. This chain uses TRBV4-1 with TRBJ2-2; 10 bases line up with TRBD2. Germline assignment: CDR1 MGHRA and CDR2 YSYEKL. This CDR3 comprises 17 residues. The CDR3 DNA sequence: TGCGCCGGCAGCCAAGTCCCGGGGACTAGCGTCACCGGGGAGCTGTTTTTT. Translation gives CAGSQVPGTSVTGELFF.

In its sample, this clonotype was seen a few times. A much larger clone differs by one base, so this may be a read error. J is TRBJ2-3 and V is TRBV20-1; 15 bases agree with TRBD2. The V gene's germline CDR1 is DFQATT and CDR2 SNEGSKA (reference sequence). The CDR3 totals 17 residues. Trimming cost V 5 bases and J 0 bases; bases outside gene matches: 6. CDR3 in amino acids: CSALGLAGGTSTDTQYF. CDR3 in DNA: TGCAGTGCTTTGGGACTAGCGGGAGGAACGAGCACAGATACGCAGTATTTT.

This clonotype was seen at least ten times. The chain uses TRBV11-3 and TRBJ2-7; 8 nucleotides match TRBD1. This CDR3 region has 13 residues. The V gene end was trimmed by 5 bases and the J gene end by 6 bases; junction bases not matched to a gene: 6. Germline V gene sequence: CDR1 SGHNT, CDR2 YENEEA. The CDR3, as DNA: TGTGCCAGCAGCCCTTGGGACAGGCGCGAGCAGTACTTC. Translation gives CASSPWDRREQYF.

Details on this clonotype: The CDR3 carries no conserved terminal phenylalanine or tryptophan, so it likely arises from a read error. The CDR3 DNA is TGTGCCATACACGGGGAAACCGGGGAGCTGTTTCTT. Translated, it gives CAIHGETGELFL. V gene TRBV10-3 combines with J gene TRBJ2-2; maybe TRBD2 (5 bases). The CDR3 loop spans 12 amino acids. V was pared by 9 bases and J by 5 bases, with 10 bases between. CDR1 ENHRY and CDR2 SYGVKD come from the germline V gene.

Remarks on this clonotype: Given a much more abundant clone one base away, this may be a read error. The chain employs TRBV12-3 or TRBV12-4 and TRBJ2-1; 12 bases fit TRBD2. CDR3 size: 16 residues. The DNA of the CDR3 is TGTGCCAGCAGTTCGGGGACCCCGGGACTAGCGGGTTGGCAGCTCTTC. Translated, it gives CASSSGTPGLAGWQLF.

On this clonotype itself: One junction end disagrees with the germline gene, perhaps due to a read error. The J gene is TRBJ2-3, the V gene TRBV2, with TRBD2 matching 7 bases. The germline V gene encodes CDR1 SNHLY and CDR2 FYNNEI. This CDR3 is built from 15 residues. The CDR3 nucleotides read TGTGCCAGCAGCCCCGGGACTGGCGGGAGAGATACGCGGTATTTT. It is translated as CASSPGTGGRDTRYF.

The V call is TRBV6-1, the J call TRBJ2-7, with TRBD1 matching 9 bases. Germline CDR1 reads MNHNS; CDR2 reads SASEGT. The J segment lost 3 bases and the V segment lost 3 bases, leaving 6 bases of the junction unmatched. The CDR3 covers 15 residues. The CDR3 DNA follows: TGTGCCAGCAGTGACCACAGGGGGCCCAACTACGAGCAGTACTTC. This gives the protein CASSDHRGPNYEQYF.

This clonotype was counted between two and nine times. This may come from a read error, since a much larger clone is one base off. V gene TRBV11-1 combines with J gene TRBJ2-7; D might be TRBD1 (5 bases). The germline V gene has CDR1 SGHAT and CDR2 FQDESV (reference sequence). This CDR3 has 13 residues. V lost 8 bases and J 6 bases, leaving 17 bases between the germline ends. For the CDR3, the DNA is TGTGCCAGCGCTAAAGACAGACCCTCCGAGCAGTACTTC. Protein product: CASAKDRPSEQYF.

In this sample, this clonotype turned up a few times. Sequence at one end of the junction differs from germline and may be a read error. This chain joins TRBV7-9 and TRBJ1-1, with D tentatively TRBD1 (5 bases). The CDR3 totals 9 residues. The germline CDR1 and CDR2 sequences are SEHNR and FQNEAQ (reference sequence). This CDR3 reads CASSPDSPF. The CDR3 bases are TGTGCCAGCAGCCCAGACAGCCCCTTT.

This chain links TRBV20-1 with TRBJ2-1; the match to TRBD2 covers 12 bases. This CDR3 region has 14 residues. Looked up from germline, CDR1 is DFQATT and CDR2 is SNEGSKA (reference sequence). V trimming: 3 bases; J trimming: 10 bases; junction bases outside the gene matches: 7. The CDR3 nucleotides are TGCAGTGCTAGCGGGCTAGCGGGAGGGGCGGAGCAGTTCTTC. Amino acids: CSASGLAGGAEQFF.

This clonotype occurred many times. In nucleotides, the CDR3 is TGTGCCTGGAGGGGATCGGGGAATCAGCCCCAGCATTTT. Amino acid sequence: CAWRGSGNQPQHF. V and J are TRBV30 and TRBJ1-5; D ambiguous. From germline, CDR1 is GTSNPN and CDR2 SVGIG (reference sequence). Trimming removed 3 bases from V and 4 bases from J, with 10 bases in between. CDR3 length equals 13 residues.

This clonotype has ten or more counts. The genes are TRBV19 and TRBJ2-1; D possibly matches TRBD1 or TRBD2 (5 bases each). CDR1 and CDR2 from the germline V gene are LNHDA and SQIVND (reference sequence). This CDR3 is 15 amino acids long. Trimming cost V 6 bases and J 5 bases, with 17 bases left between them. The CDR3 DNA follows: TGTGCCAGTAGCCCTAACCGGGACGGGAACAATGAGCAGTTCTTC. Translating it yields CASSPNRDGNNEQFF.

This chain uses TRBV10-3 with TRBJ2-2, with a weak D call TRBD2 (6 bases). The V gene lost 4 bases and the J gene lost 7 bases, with 10 bases spanning the gap. From germline, CDR1 is ENHRY and CDR2 SYGVKD. The CDR3 length is 13 residues. Here the CDR3 reads CAISGLEIGELFF. DNA of the CDR3: TGTGCCATCAGTGGACTAGAGATCGGGGAGCTGTTTTTT.

As regards this clonotype: It may be a read error: a sequence one base away is much more abundant. The J gene is TRBJ2-7, the V gene TRBV6-6, with D uncertain. The CDR3 length is 13 residues. The germline V and J ends were trimmed by 5 bases and 3 bases, with 11 bases remaining between them. CDR1 MNHNY and CDR2 SVGAGI come from the germline V gene (reference sequence). As DNA, the CDR3 is TGTGCCAGCAGTCCCCCGGGTCGCTACGAGCAGTACTTC. It specifies CASSPPGRYEQYF.

The table lists this clonotype with a count of one. The rearrangement joins TRBV7-3 to TRBJ1-4; the D gene is possibly TRBD1 (6 bases). With 2 bases removed from V and 7 bases from J, the gap between germline ends came to 11 bases. The CDR3 consists of 14 residues. Germline values: CDR1 SGHTA, CDR2 FQGTGA. The CDR3 loop reads CASSLGGLVEKLFF. The CDR3 DNA reads TGTGCCAGCAGCTTAGGGGGGCTAGTTGAAAAACTGTTTTTT.

Many counts were recorded for this clonotype. The V call is TRBV9, the J call TRBJ1-4; 7 bases are a match to TRBD1. This CDR3 has 15 amino acids. The V segment lost 2 bases and the J segment 8 bases; nucleotides outside the gene matches: 9. The V gene's germline CDR1 is SGDLS and CDR2 YYNGEE. Written as DNA, the CDR3 is TGTGCCAGCAGCGTCTCATCGGGACAGCGCGAAAAACTGTTTTTT. Translated, it gives CASSVSSGQREKLFF.

This chain links TRBV15 with TRBJ1-1; the D is unclear. Trimming removed 0 bases at V and 5 bases at J, with 25 bases between. The CDR3 contains 19 residues. Per germline, CDR1 LNHNV and CDR2 YYDKDF (reference sequence). CDR3 DNA: TGTGCCACCAGCAGAGATAGATGGGTTATTGGACCCGGTGGGACTGAAGCTTTCTTT. Translating gives CATSRDRWVIGPGGTEAFF.

Turning to this clonotype: A read error may explain this, as a much larger clone is one base away. The V and J genes are TRBV10-3 and TRBJ2-3, with TRBD2 matching over 13 bases. The V gene end was trimmed by 4 bases and the J gene end by 5 bases; junction bases not matched to a gene: 6. The germline gives CDR1 ENHRY, CDR2 SYGVKD. The CDR3 loop spans 16 amino acids. The chain's CDR3 is CAISGGTSGIIDTQYF. CDR3 DNA sequence: TGTGCCATCAGTGGGGGGACTAGCGGGATCATAGATACGCAGTATTTT.

This clonotype turned up a few times. Likely a read error: the CDR3 ends without its conserved phenylalanine or tryptophan. This chain connects TRBV7-2 to TRBJ2-4, with unresolved D. Trimming took off 0 bases at V and 7 bases at J, with 10 bases between the two ends. The length of the CDR3 is 14 residues. Germline CDR1 SGHTA, CDR2 FQGNSA. CDR3 residues: CASSLAGGGNIQYL. The CDR3 DNA follows: TGTGCCAGCAGCTTAGCGGGTGGTGGGAACATTCAGTACCTC.

The rearrangement uses TRBV29-1 and TRBJ2-7; tentative D call: TRBD2 (6 bases). The ends were cut back, 4 bases at V and 7 bases at J, with 26 bases in the middle. This CDR3 region has 16 residues. Germline values: CDR1 SQVTM, CDR2 ANQGSEA. Here the CDR3 DNA reads TGCAGCGTTGTTTCTAGCTGGAAACCGGGGGTGTATGAGCAGTACTTC. It translates to CSVVSSWKPGVYEQYF.

This clonotype appeared a few times. A read error is possible here, since a much larger clone lies one base away. This chain connects TRBV20-1 to TRBJ1-5; possible D gene TRBD1, 6 bases. This CDR3 spans 15 amino acids. The germline V gene has CDR1 DFQATT and CDR2 SNEGSKA (reference sequence). The CDR3 loop is CSALPPGASTQPQHF. The CDR3 nucleotides read TGCAGTGCTCTCCCCCCGGGGGCGAGCACTCAGCCCCAGCATTTT.